These T cell receptor beta chains were read from a single sample in a study of cytomegalovirus exposure and HLA in healthy donors. Libraries were prepared by immunoSEQ multiplex PCR; TCRdb keeps only in-frame clonotypes and omits some of them. The sample comprises under 250,000 clones, 60% to 80% of which are singletons, and 3% to 4.5% rests with the top ten. Sequencing was carried out using PBMCs. The receptor set was obtained from a male donor in good health and CMV-seronegative. CDR3s include the opening cysteine and the closing phenylalanine or tryptophan. D genes are given only for firm matches. Some rows have no size entry. The others give once, few or many, or a class for an expanded clone.

TRBJ2-7 | TRBV7-9 | TRBD2 | . | CASMFGGSYSYEQYF | TGTGCCAGTATGTTCGGGGGGAGCTATTCCTACGAGCAGTACTTC
TRBJ2-2 | TRBV28 | . | few | CASSLLTGELFF | TGTGCCAGCAGTTTATTAACTGGGGAGCTGTTTTTT
TRBJ2-7 | TRBV5-1 | TRBD2 | . | CASSAGHLAGYEQYF | TGCGCCAGCAGCGCCGGACACCTAGCGGGGTACGAGCAGTACTTC
TRBJ1-5 | TRBV19 | . | few | CASSILPGGSNQPQHF | TGTGCCAGTAGTATACTCCCGGGGGGCTCCAATCAGCCCCAGCATTTT
TRBJ2-2 | TRBV9 | . | . | CASSVVGETGELFF | TGTGCCAGCAGCGTAGTTGGTGAGACCGGGGAGCTGTTTTTT
TRBJ2-2 | TRBV19 | TRBD2 | . | CASSISSQLAGVAGELFF | TGTGCCAGTAGTATCTCCTCCCAGCTAGCGGGTGTGGCCGGGGAGCTGTTTTTT
TRBJ2-7 | TRBV6-1 | TRBD2 | . | CASSERPGLAGDGVRYEQYF | TGTGCCAGCAGTGAACGCCCGGGACTAGCGGGAGACGGGGTCAGGTACGAGCAGTACTTC
TRBJ2-7 | TRBV2 | TRBD2 | . | CASKGLAGAGQYEQYF | TGTGCCAGCAAAGGTCTAGCGGGGGCAGGCCAATACGAGCAGTACTTC
TRBJ2-1 | TRBV21-1 | . | . | CATPGLAEASYNEQFF | TGTGCCACCCCGGGACTAGCGGAGGCATCCTACAATGAGCAGTTCTTC
TRBJ2-5 | TRBV29-1 | TRBD2 | . | CSAVGLAGDLKHF | TGCAGCGCCGTGGGGCTAGCGGGAGACCTGAAGCACTTC
TRBJ1-5 | TRBV2 | . | once | CASRPGQGSQPQHF | TGTGCCAGCAGACCGGGGCAGGGGAGCCAGCCCCAGCATTTT
TRBJ2-7 | TRBV7-9 | . | once | CASSLDDRYEQYF | TGTGCCAGCAGCTTAGATGACAGATACGAGCAGTACTTC
TRBJ2-1 | TRBV5-6 | . | . | CASSPPLADEQFF | TGTGCCAGCAGCCCCCCCCTGGCGGATGAGCAGTTCTTC
TRBJ2-3 | TRBV10-3 | TRBD2 | once | CAISESSGLAARWPTDTQYF | TGTGCCATCAGTGAGTCTTCAGGACTAGCGGCTCGCTGGCCCACAGATACGCAGTATTTT
TRBJ2-5 | TRBV28 | TRBD1 | . | CASSLRTGTKETQYF | TGTGCCAGCAGTTTACGGACAGGGACCAAAGAGACCCAGTACTTC
TRBJ2-3 | TRBV19 | . | . | CASSIGAGSVTDTQYF | TGTGCCAGTAGTATAGGAGCAGGGTCAGTGACAGATACGCAGTATTTT
TRBJ1-6 | TRBV30 | . | . | CAWKIRSSYNSPLHF | TGTGCCTGGAAGATAAGGAGCTCCTATAATTCACCCCTCCACTTT
TRBJ1-1 | TRBV5-4 | . | few | CASSLLGVTEAFF | TGTGCCAGCAGCTTGTTAGGGGTGACTGAAGCTTTCTTT
TRBJ2-7 | TRBV9 | TRBD2 | . | CASSVGTSGSEQYF | TGTGCCAGCAGCGTAGGGACTAGCGGGAGCGAGCAGTACTTC
TRBJ1-2 | TRBV6-1 | TRBD1 | . | CASSEYSTGGNYGYTF | TGTGCCAGCAGTGAATATTCGACAGGGGGTAACTATGGCTACACCTTC
TRBJ2-7 | TRBV6-5 | TRBD1 | . | CASSYLGQAVPYEQYF | TGTGCCAGCAGTTACCTCGGACAGGCCGTACCCTACGAGCAGTACTTC
TRBJ1-1 | TRBV5-4 | . | . | CASSSPGKNTEAFF | TGTGCCAGCAGCTCCCCAGGAAAGAACACTGAAGCTTTCTTT
TRBJ2-3 | TRBV5-4 | . | . | CASSFRGAPDTQYF | TGTGCCAGCAGCTTTCGTGGAGCCCCCGATACGCAGTATTTT
TRBJ2-5 | TRBV7-3 | . | . | CASSLNRGRQETQYF | TGTGCCAGCAGCTTAAATCGAGGGAGACAAGAGACCCAGTACTTC
TRBJ2-2 | TRBV6-6 | . | few | CASSLQGSAGELFF | TGTGCCAGCAGTTTGCAGGGTTCGGCCGGGGAGCTGTTTTTT
TRBJ2-7 | TRBV4-1 | TRBD2 | . | CASSFSGRGSYEQYF | TGCGCCAGCAGCTTTAGCGGGAGGGGGTCCTACGAGCAGTACTTC